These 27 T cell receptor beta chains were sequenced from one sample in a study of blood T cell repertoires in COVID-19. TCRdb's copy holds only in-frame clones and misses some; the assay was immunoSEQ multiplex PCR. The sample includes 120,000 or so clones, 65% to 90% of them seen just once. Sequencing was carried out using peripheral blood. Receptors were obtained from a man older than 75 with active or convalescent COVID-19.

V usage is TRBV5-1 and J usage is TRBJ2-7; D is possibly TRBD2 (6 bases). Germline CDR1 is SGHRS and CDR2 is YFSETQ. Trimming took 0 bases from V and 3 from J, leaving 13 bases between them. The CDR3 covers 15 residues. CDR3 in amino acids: CASSLGVLGGYEQYF. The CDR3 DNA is TGCGCCAGCAGCTTGGGGGTCCTCGGGGGCTACGAGCAGTACTTC.

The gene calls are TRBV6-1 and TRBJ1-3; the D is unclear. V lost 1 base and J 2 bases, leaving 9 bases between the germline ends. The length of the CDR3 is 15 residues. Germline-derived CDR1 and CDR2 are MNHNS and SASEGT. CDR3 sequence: CASSEGAIPGNTIYF. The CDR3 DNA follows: TGTGCCAGCAGTGAAGGGGCAATTCCTGGAAACACCATATATTTT.

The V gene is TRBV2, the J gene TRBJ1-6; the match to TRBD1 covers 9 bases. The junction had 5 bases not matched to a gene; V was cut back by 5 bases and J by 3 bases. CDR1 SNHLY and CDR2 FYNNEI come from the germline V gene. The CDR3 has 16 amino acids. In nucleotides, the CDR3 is TGTGCCAGCAGTTACAGGGGGCTTATCTATAATTCACCCCTCCACTTT. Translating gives CASSYRGLIYNSPLHF.

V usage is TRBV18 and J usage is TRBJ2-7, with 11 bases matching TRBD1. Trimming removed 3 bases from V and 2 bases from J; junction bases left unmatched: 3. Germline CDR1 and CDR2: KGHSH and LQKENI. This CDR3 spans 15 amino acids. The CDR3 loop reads CASSPSGQGAYEQYF. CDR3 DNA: TGTGCCAGCTCACCCTCGGGACAGGGGGCCTACGAGCAGTACTTC.

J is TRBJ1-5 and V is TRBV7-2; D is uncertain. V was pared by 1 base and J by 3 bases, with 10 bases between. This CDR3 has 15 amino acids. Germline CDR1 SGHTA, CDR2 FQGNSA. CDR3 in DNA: TGTGCCAGCAGCTTAGTAGGAGGCAACAATCAGCCCCAGCATTTT. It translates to CASSLVGGNNQPQHF.

The CDR3 here is CASSPSGSTDTQYF. Here the CDR3 DNA reads TGTGCCAGCTCACCGTCCGGGAGCACAGATACGCAGTATTTT. This chain joins TRBV18 and TRBJ2-3; D is unresolved. Looked up from germline, CDR1 is KGHSH and CDR2 is LQKENI. The CDR3 sequence is 14 residues long. With 3 bases removed from V and 0 bases from J, the gap between germline ends came to 7 bases.

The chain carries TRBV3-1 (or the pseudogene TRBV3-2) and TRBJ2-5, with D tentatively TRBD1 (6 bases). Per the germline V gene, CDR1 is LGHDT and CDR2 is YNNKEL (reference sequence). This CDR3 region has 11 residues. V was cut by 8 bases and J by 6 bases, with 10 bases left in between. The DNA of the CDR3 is TGTGCCAGCGGACAGACAAAGACCCAGTACTTC. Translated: CASGQTKTQYF.

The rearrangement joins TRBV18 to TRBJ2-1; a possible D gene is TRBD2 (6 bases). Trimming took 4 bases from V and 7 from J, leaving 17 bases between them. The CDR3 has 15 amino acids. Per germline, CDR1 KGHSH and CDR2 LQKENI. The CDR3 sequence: CASSLGGAYRNEQFF. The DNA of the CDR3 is TGTGCCAGCTCACTCGGCGGGGCCTACAGGAATGAGCAGTTCTTC.

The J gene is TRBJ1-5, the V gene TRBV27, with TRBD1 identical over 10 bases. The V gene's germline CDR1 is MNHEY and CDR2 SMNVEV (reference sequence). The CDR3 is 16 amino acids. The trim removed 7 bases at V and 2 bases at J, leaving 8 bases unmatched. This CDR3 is CASTGTGARGNQPQHF. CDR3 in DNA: TGTGCCAGCACCGGGACAGGGGCGAGGGGCAATCAGCCCCAGCATTTT.

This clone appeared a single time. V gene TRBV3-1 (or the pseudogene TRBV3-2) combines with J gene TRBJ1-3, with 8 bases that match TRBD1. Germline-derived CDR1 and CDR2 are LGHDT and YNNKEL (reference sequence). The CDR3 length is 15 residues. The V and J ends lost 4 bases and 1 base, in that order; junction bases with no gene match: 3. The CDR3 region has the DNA TGTGCCAGCAGCCTCAGGGGGCGTTCTGGAAACACCATATATTTT. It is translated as CASSLRGRSGNTIYF.

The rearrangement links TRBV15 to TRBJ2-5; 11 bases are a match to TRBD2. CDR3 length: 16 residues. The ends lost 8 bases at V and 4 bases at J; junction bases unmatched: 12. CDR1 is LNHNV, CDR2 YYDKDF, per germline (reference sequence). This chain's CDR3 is CATASGTSGGRETQYF. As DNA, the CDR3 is TGTGCCACCGCTAGCGGAACTAGCGGGGGCAGAGAGACCCAGTACTTC.

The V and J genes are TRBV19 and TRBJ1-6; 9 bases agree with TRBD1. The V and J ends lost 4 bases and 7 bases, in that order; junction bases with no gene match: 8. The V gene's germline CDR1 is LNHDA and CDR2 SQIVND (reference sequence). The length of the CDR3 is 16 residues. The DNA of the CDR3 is TGTGCCAGTAGTACCCAACAGGGGGCGAACAATTCACCCCTCCACTTT. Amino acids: CASSTQQGANNSPLHF.

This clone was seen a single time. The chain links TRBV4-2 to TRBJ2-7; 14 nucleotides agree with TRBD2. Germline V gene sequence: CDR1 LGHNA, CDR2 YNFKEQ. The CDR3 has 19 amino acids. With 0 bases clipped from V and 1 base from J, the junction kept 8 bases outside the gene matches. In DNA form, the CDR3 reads TGTGCCAGCAGCCAAGAATCACCGGGACTAGCGGGGGAATCCTACGAGCAGTACTTC. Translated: CASSQESPGLAGESYEQYF.

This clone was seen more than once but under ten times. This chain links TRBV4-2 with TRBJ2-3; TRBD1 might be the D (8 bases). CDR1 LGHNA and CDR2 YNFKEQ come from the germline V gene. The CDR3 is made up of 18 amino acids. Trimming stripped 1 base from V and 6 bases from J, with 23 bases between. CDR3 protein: CASSQAGGGQGARDTQYF. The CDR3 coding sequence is TGTGCCAGCAGCCAAGCGGGGGGCGGGCAGGGGGCTCGGGATACGCAGTATTTT.

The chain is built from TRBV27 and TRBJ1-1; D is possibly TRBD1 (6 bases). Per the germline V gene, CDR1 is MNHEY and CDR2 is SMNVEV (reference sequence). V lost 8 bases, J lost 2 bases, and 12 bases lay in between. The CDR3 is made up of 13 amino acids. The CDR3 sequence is CASRRGGNTEAFF. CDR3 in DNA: TGTGCCAGCCGGAGGGGGGGCAACACTGAAGCTTTCTTT.

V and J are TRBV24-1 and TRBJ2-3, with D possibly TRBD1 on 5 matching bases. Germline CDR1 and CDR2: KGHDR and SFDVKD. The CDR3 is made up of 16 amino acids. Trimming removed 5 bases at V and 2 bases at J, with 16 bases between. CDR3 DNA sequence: TGTGCCACCAGTGCCCTAGGGGCGGTCTCCACAGATACGCAGTATTTT. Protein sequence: CATSALGAVSTDTQYF.

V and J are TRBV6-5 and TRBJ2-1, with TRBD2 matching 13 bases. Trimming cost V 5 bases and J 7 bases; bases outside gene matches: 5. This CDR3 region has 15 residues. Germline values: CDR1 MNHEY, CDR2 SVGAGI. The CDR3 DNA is TGTGCCAGCAGTCTACGGACTAGCGGGAGAAATGAGCAGTTCTTC. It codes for CASSLRTSGRNEQFF.

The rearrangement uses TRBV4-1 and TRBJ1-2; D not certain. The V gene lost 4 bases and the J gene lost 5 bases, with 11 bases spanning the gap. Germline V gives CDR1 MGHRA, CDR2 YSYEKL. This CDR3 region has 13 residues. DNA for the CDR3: TGCGCCAGCAGCCCAGAGGGAGGATATGGCTACACCTTC. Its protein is CASSPEGGYGYTF.

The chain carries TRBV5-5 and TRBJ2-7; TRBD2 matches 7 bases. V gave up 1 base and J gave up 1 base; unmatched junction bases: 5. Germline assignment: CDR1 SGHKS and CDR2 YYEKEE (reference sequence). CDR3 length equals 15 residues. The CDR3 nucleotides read TGTGCCAGCAGCTTGTCAGGACTAGGGTCCTACGAGCAGTACTTC. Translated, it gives CASSLSGLGSYEQYF.

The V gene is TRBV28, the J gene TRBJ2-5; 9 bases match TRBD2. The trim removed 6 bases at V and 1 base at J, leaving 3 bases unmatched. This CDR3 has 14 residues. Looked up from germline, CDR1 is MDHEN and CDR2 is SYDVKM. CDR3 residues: CASSAGGPQETQYF. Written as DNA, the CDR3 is TGTGCCAGCAGCGCGGGGGGGCCCCAAGAGACCCAGTACTTC.

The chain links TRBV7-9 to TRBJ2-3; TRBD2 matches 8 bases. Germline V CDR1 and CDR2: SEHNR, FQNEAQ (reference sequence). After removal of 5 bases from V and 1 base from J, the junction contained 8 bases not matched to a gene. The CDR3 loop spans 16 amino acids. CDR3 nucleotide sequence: TGTGCCAGCAGCAATAGCGGGAAGGAGGGCACAGATACGCAGTATTTT. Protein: CASSNSGKEGTDTQYF.

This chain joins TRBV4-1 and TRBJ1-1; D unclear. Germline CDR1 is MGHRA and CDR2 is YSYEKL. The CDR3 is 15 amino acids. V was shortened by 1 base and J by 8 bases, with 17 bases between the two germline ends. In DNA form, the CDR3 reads TGCGCCAGCAGCCAAGTAGCTCGGGGAACTCAGGAAGCTTTCTTT. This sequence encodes CASSQVARGTQEAFF.

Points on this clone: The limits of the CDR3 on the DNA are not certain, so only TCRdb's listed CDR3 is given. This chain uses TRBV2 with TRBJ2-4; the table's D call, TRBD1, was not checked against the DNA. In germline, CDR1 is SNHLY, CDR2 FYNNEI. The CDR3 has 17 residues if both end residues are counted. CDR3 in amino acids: CASNRDSTSVAKNIQYF.

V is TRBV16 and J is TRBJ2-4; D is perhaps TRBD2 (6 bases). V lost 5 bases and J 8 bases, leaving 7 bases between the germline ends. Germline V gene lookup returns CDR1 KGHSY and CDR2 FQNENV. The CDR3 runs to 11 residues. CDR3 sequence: CASSGGDIQYF. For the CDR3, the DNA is TGTGCCAGCAGCGGAGGGGACATTCAGTACTTC.

The CDR3 loop is CASEFNQGANEKLFF. The CDR3 DNA is TGTGCCAGCGAATTCAACCAGGGGGCTAATGAAAAACTGTTTTTT. V usage is TRBV6-5 and J usage is TRBJ1-4, with TRBD1 matching over 7 bases. Losses at the gene ends were 8 bases for V and 3 bases for J; bases not matched to a gene: 9. CDR1 MNHEY and CDR2 SVGAGI come from the germline V gene. This CDR3 is 15 amino acids long.

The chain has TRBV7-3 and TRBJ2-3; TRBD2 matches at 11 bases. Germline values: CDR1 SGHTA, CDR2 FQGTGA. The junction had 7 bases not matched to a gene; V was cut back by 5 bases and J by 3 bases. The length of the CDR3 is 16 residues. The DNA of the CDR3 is TGTGCCAGCAGCCAAAACCTAGCGGGAGGAACAGATACGCAGTATTTT. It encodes CASSQNLAGGTDTQYF.

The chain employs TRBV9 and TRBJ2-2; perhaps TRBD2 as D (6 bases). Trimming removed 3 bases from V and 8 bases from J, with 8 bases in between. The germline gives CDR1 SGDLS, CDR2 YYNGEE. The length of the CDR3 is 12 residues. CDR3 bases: TGTGCCAGCAGCGCTGGAGGGGGGGAGCTGTTTTTT. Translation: CASSAGGGELFF.